What follows are 19 T cell receptor beta chains derived from one specimen sequenced in a study of OX40 agonist ivuxolimab in advanced cancers. Only in-frame clones appear in the TCRdb table, and some are missing; sequencing was by immunoSEQ multiplex PCR. The sample yields around 57,000 clones, more than 65% seen once. The material was CD4+ or CD8+ T cells sorted from blood, obtained in a trial of the OX40 agonist ivuxolimab. These receptor sequences come from an adult with an advanced solid tumor such as melanoma, head and neck, liver or kidney cancer.

The chain joins TRBV30 to TRBJ1-5; D is possibly TRBD1 (6 bases). The V gene lost 6 bases and the J gene lost 4 bases, with 16 bases spanning the gap. This CDR3 region has 14 residues. The germline V gene encodes CDR1 GTSNPN and CDR2 SVGIG (reference sequence). CDR3 DNA sequence: TGTGCCTGTACGGACGGGGGCGAGAATCAGCCCCAGCATTTT. As protein: CACTDGGENQPQHF.

The chain combines TRBV27 with TRBJ2-4, with D perhaps TRBD1 or TRBD2 (5 bases each). Germline assignment: CDR1 MNHEY and CDR2 SMNVEV (reference sequence). V dropped 8 bases and J dropped 1 base, with 12 bases sitting between them. The CDR3 has 14 residues. In DNA form, the CDR3 reads TGTGCCAGCCCGGGGCGTAGGGCCAAAAACATTCAGTACTTC. It codes for CASPGRRAKNIQYF.

This clone has only one observation. The J gene is TRBJ1-2, the V gene TRBV5-1; no definite D call. The CDR3 has 14 amino acids. The V and J ends lost 5 bases and 4 bases respectively, with 15 bases between them. From germline, CDR1 is SGHRS and CDR2 YFSETQ. In DNA form, the CDR3 reads TGCGCCAGCAGTCTGGCAGGCCTTGGCTATGGCTACACCTTC. This codes for CASSLAGLGYGYTF.

The chain recombines TRBV6-5 with TRBJ2-7; 13 nucleotides line up with TRBD2. The CDR3 sequence is 15 residues long. Unmatched junction bases numbered 8, after V lost 6 bases and J lost 6 bases. Germline CDR1 is MNHEY and CDR2 is SVGAGI. CDR3 coding DNA: TGTGCCAGCAGCCCGGGACTAGCGGGAAGGGTCGAGCAGTACTTC. The encoded protein is CASSPGLAGRVEQYF.

The chain joins TRBV7-3 to TRBJ2-1, with TRBD1 identical over 8 bases. CDR3 length: 13 amino acids. Trimming removed 4 bases from V and 5 bases from J; junction bases left unmatched: 1. The germline gives CDR1 SGHTA, CDR2 FQGTGA. Here the CDR3 reads CASSWDRNNEQFF. In DNA form, the CDR3 reads TGTGCCAGCAGCTGGGACAGGAACAATGAGCAGTTCTTC.

The V gene is TRBV19, the J gene TRBJ1-4, with D tentatively TRBD1 (5 bases). The CDR3 is made up of 16 amino acids. In germline, CDR1 is LNHDA, CDR2 SQIVND (reference sequence). The DNA of the CDR3 is TGTGCAAGCCTGGGGGGACCGACTGCAACTAATGAAAAACTGTTTTTT. This encodes CASLGGPTATNEKLFF.

V is TRBV13 and J is TRBJ2-3, with TRBD2 identical over 9 bases. Germline CDR1 reads PRHDT; CDR2 reads FYEKMQ (reference sequence). This CDR3 is built from 15 residues. The J segment lost 5 bases and the V segment lost 8 bases, leaving 11 bases of the junction unmatched. The CDR3: CASAGSSGSGDTQYF. The CDR3 DNA is TGTGCCAGCGCAGGGAGTAGCGGGAGTGGAGATACGCAGTATTTT.

The rearrangement links TRBV5-1 to TRBJ2-6; 11 positions agree with TRBD2. V lost 0 bases and J lost 0; bases outside the gene matches: 2. CDR3 length: 18 residues. The V gene's germline CDR1 is SGHRS and CDR2 YFSETQ. The CDR3 loop is CASSLVGTSGSGANVLTF. The CDR3 region has the DNA TGCGCCAGCAGCTTGGTAGGGACTAGCGGCTCTGGGGCCAACGTCCTGACTTTC.

The chain combines TRBV18 with TRBJ2-1; D is undetermined. CDR3 size: 13 residues. Trimming took 0 bases from V and 4 from J, leaving 4 bases between them. Germline V CDR1 and CDR2: KGHSH, LQKENI. The CDR3 nucleotides read TGTGCCAGCTCACCACCGGGGTACAATGAGCAGTTCTTC. Encoded protein: CASSPPGYNEQFF. The full variable domain, its missing parts supplied by reference TRBV18 and TRBJ2-1, is NAGVMQNPRHLVRRRGQEARLRCSPMKGHSHVYWYRQLPEEGLKFMVYLQKENIIDESGMPKERFSAEFPKEGPSILRIQQVVRGDSAAYFCASSPPGYNEQFFGPGTRLTVL.

V is TRBV4-2 and J is TRBJ1-1, with TRBD1 as a possible D gene (5 bases). This CDR3 comprises 17 residues. CDR1 is LGHNA, CDR2 YNFKEQ, per germline. The germline V and J ends were trimmed by 0 bases and 5 bases, with 19 bases remaining between them. The CDR3 protein is CASSQDQTYRGVTEAFF. CDR3 coding DNA: TGTGCCAGCAGCCAAGATCAAACTTACAGAGGGGTGACTGAAGCTTTCTTT.

The rearrangement joins TRBV27 to TRBJ1-1; D ambiguous. Germline lookup yields CDR1 MNHEY and CDR2 SMNVEV (reference sequence). With 5 bases removed from V and 3 bases from J, the gap between germline ends came to 4 bases. The CDR3 consists of 11 residues. CDR3 loop: CASSGDTEAFF. The CDR3 region has the DNA TGTGCCAGCAGTGGGGACACTGAAGCTTTCTTT.

This clone appeared a few times. This chain links TRBV5-5 with TRBJ1-3; 7 bases line up with TRBD1. CDR3 length: 15 residues. V lost 3 bases to trimming and J lost 0 bases; unmatched junction nucleotides: 3. The V gene's germline CDR1 is SGHKS and CDR2 YYEKEE (reference sequence). The CDR3 DNA follows: TGTGCCAGCAGCTCGGGACAGCGCTCTGGAAACACCATATATTTT. Translated, it gives CASSSGQRSGNTIYF.

The genes are TRBV18 and TRBJ1-5; a possible D gene is TRBD1 (6 bases). Germline CDR1 KGHSH, CDR2 LQKENI. The CDR3 runs 14 residues. The germline V and J ends were trimmed by 3 bases and 7 bases, with 13 bases remaining between them. CDR3 amino acids: CASSPGTPGQPQHF. The DNA for the CDR3 is TGTGCCAGCTCACCTGGGACACCGGGACAGCCCCAGCATTTT. The whole variable domain, filled in from reference TRBV18 and TRBJ1-5, reads NAGVMQNPRHLVRRRGQEARLRCSPMKGHSHVYWYRQLPEEGLKFMVYLQKENIIDESGMPKERFSAEFPKEGPSILRIQQVVRGDSAAYFCASSPGTPGQPQHFGDGTRLSIL.

The chain is built from TRBV7-3 and TRBJ2-2; maybe TRBD1 (5 bases). Trimming stripped 5 bases from V and 6 bases from J, with 19 bases between. This CDR3 is built from 16 residues. Per germline, CDR1 SGHTA and CDR2 FQGTGA. Here the CDR3 reads CASSQGRHPSAGELFF. CDR3 nucleotides: TGTGCCAGCAGCCAGGGTAGACACCCGAGCGCCGGGGAGCTGTTTTTT.

This clone was seen a few times. The rearrangement uses TRBV6-1 and TRBJ2-1; D gene uncertain. The ends were cut back, 4 bases at V and 0 bases at J, with 4 bases in the middle. Germline loops: CDR1 MNHNS, CDR2 SASEGT. This CDR3 region has 13 residues. CDR3 nucleotide sequence: TGTGCCAGCAGTGGGAGCTCCTACAATGAGCAGTTCTTC. Translating it yields CASSGSSYNEQFF.

The chain couples TRBV18 to TRBJ2-1; 11 nucleotides align to TRBD2. Germline V gene sequence: CDR1 KGHSH, CDR2 LQKENI. With V trimmed by 5 bases and J by 10 bases, 7 bases remained unmatched. CDR3 length: 14 residues. In nucleotides, the CDR3 is TGTGCCAGCTCATCCAGGACTAGCGGGTACGAGCAGTTCTTC. This translates into CASSSRTSGYEQFF. Using reference TRBV18 and TRBJ2-1 for the parts outside the CDR3, the full variable domain is NAGVMQNPRHLVRRRGQEARLRCSPMKGHSHVYWYRQLPEEGLKFMVYLQKENIIDESGMPKERFSAEFPKEGPSILRIQQVVRGDSAAYFCASSSRTSGYEQFFGPGTRLTVL.

This clone showed up just a few times. The genes are TRBV18 and TRBJ1-5; TRBD1 is a possible D gene (5 bases). The CDR3 totals 17 residues. CDR1 KGHSH and CDR2 LQKENI come from the germline V gene. The germline V and J ends were trimmed by 2 bases and 3 bases, with 17 bases remaining between them. The CDR3 sequence is CASSPGVGGGTNQPQHF. CDR3 nucleotides: TGTGCCAGCTCACCAGGGGTCGGTGGGGGGACCAATCAGCCCCAGCATTTT.

The genes are TRBV10-3 and TRBJ2-7; 8 nucleotides match TRBD1. The CDR3 covers 14 residues. Germline V gives CDR1 ENHRY, CDR2 SYGVKD. V trimming: 5 bases; J trimming: 4 bases; junction bases outside the gene matches: 7. CDR3 protein: CAISLTGEQYEQYF. Here the CDR3 DNA reads TGTGCCATCAGTCTGACAGGGGAGCAATACGAGCAGTACTTC.

The CDR3 coding sequence is TGTGCCAGCATAGAGACTAGCGGTGTGACGAACACCGGGGAGCTGTTTTTT. Translated, it gives CASIETSGVTNTGELFF. V and J are TRBV28 and TRBJ2-2; 9 nucleotides align to TRBD2. This CDR3 contains 17 residues. The germline V gene encodes CDR1 MDHEN and CDR2 SYDVKM. After removal of 7 bases from V and 0 bases from J, the junction contained 9 bases not matched to a gene.